This T cell receptor beta chain was documented in a study of CXCR3-negative and CXCR3-positive naive CD8 T cells. Whole-study findings and limits: In CXCR3-positive naive cells, the TRB CDR3s were more hydrophobic than in CXCR3-negative naive cells.

This CDR3 has 13 residues. CDR1 and CDR2 from the germline V gene are SGHRS and YFSETQ. The method, 5' RACE with UMI labels, was used to prepare the TRB cDNA libraries. TCRdb reworked the 5' RACE reads into one entry per CDR3 protein, no DNA. This sample's clone table lists about 98,000 distinct CDR3 sequences. In regard to this clonotype: What it recognizes is unknown.

V and J are TRBV5-1 and TRBJ2-3. The sample comprised naive CXCR3+ CD8+ T cells from blood. Subset given: CD45RO-CCR7+CD27+CD95- naive CD8+ T cells expressing CXCR3 (TNR3+). This sequence originates from a human donor in good health. Some clones in this sample may be carry-over from other donors' samples. CDR3 amino acids: CASSTDRLDTQYF.